Detailed here is one T cell receptor (beta chain). Antigen specificity is unknown. Generated by immunoSEQ multiplex PCR, the TCRdb table keeps only in-frame clones and is missing some. The sample lists about 93,000 clones, approximately 86% seen once, with 6.3% in the top ten. CDR3 size: 13 residues. V lost 3 bases and J lost 5, with 10 bases in between. CDR1 SGHTA and CDR2 FQGNSA come from the germline V gene. The sample comes from a study of T cell responses to AZD1222 COVID-19 vaccine. Study-level results: The repertoires were collected only after the peak T cell response. Seropositivity was recorded at baseline in only 5 or 6 AZD1222 recipients.

The source of this sequence is an adult in good health. Material: peripheral blood, obtained on day 0 of AZD1222 vaccination. The chain uses TRBV7-2 and TRBJ1-2, with D unresolved. The CDR3, as DNA: TGTGCCAGCAGCTTGAGAGGGCTGTATGGCTACACCTTC. Its translation: CASSLRGLYGYTF.